The clone carrying this T cell receptor (beta chain) was detected only a few times. Its target is not known. This entry comes from a study of CD8 T cells in ankylosing spondylitis. Notes on the study in general: Reportedly, matched ankylosing spondylitis synovial fluid was significantly enriched for disease-linked clones.

The germline V and J ends were trimmed by 3 bases and 5 bases, with 7 bases remaining between them. The CDR3 runs 12 residues. Germline loops: CDR1 DFQATT, CDR2 SNEGSKA (reference sequence). Construction of TCR beta libraries was performed using quantitative 5'-RACE with molecular barcodes. TCRdb redid the calling of the 5' RACE reads with MiXCR, one entry per CDR3 protein. Found here are under 450,000 distinct CDR3 sequences, approximately 22% of them singletons; the top ten hold approximately 14%. The chain uses TRBV20-1 and TRBJ2-2; D is unresolved. The sequencing input was blood, either unsorted or a sorted T cell fraction (not recorded which). The receptor was derived from a male donor with ankylosing spondylitis or in good health (not recorded which). CDR3 protein: CSARSGTGELFF. The CDR3 region has the DNA TGCAGTGCTAGGAGTGGGACCGGGGAGCTGTTTTTT.